Listed below are T cell receptor beta chains from one sample, sequenced in a study of blood T cell repertoires in COVID-19. Generated by immunoSEQ multiplex PCR, the TCRdb table keeps only in-frame clones and is missing some. In the table there are more than 65,000 clones, around 90% of which are singletons. Sequencing input: peripheral blood. The receptor source for this set is a man aged 55 to 69 with acute or convalescent COVID-19. Both conserved end residues are part of each CDR3. The order of the fields is clone size, J gene, V gene, D gene, CDR3 protein, CDR3 DNA. The D gene is left open where the match is weak. Some rows mark clone size as missing; the rest say once, few, many or name a class of expanded clone.

clone_size: -; j_call: TRBJ2-3; v_call: TRBV5-1; d_call: -; cdr3_aa: CASSPGQWTPRTDTQYF; cdr3_nt: TGCGCCAGCAGCCCAGGACAGTGGACACCCCGCACAGATACGCAGTATTTT
clone_size: -; j_call: TRBJ1-3; v_call: TRBV6-5; d_call: -; cdr3_aa: CASSYESSGNTIYF; cdr3_nt: TGTGCCAGCAGTTACGAGAGCTCTGGAAACACCATATATTTT
clone_size: -; j_call: TRBJ1-3; v_call: TRBV6-2/TRBV6-3; d_call: TRBD1; cdr3_aa: CASSSADRGENTIYF; cdr3_nt: TGTGCCAGCAGTTCCGCGGACAGGGGAGAAAACACCATATATTTT
clone_size: -; j_call: TRBJ2-7; v_call: TRBV24-1; d_call: TRBD1; cdr3_aa: CATSDRGQDEQYF; cdr3_nt: TGTGCCACCAGTGACAGGGGGCAAGACGAGCAGTACTTC
clone_size: -; j_call: TRBJ1-6; v_call: TRBV2; d_call: -; cdr3_aa: CASIVDKSSYNSPLHF; cdr3_nt: TGTGCCAGCATTGTAGACAAGAGCTCCTATAATTCACCCCTCCACTTT
clone_size: -; j_call: TRBJ2-1; v_call: TRBV7-6; d_call: TRBD2; cdr3_aa: CASSVPLAGVNEQFF; cdr3_nt: TGTGCCAGCAGCGTACCACTAGCGGGGGTAAATGAGCAGTTCTTC
clone_size: once; j_call: TRBJ1-1; v_call: TRBV7-2; d_call: TRBD1; cdr3_aa: CASSRPRQGPNTEAFF; cdr3_nt: TGTGCCAGCAGCCGCCCTAGACAGGGGCCGAACACTGAAGCTTTCTTT
clone_size: -; j_call: TRBJ1-6; v_call: TRBV18; d_call: TRBD1; cdr3_aa: CASSPPGQGLSPLHF; cdr3_nt: TGTGCCAGCTCACCACCCGGACAGGGACTTTCACCCCTCCACTTT
clone_size: -; j_call: TRBJ2-1; v_call: TRBV2; d_call: TRBD1; cdr3_aa: CASRQGSSYNEQFF; cdr3_nt: TGTGCCAGCCGACAGGGGAGCTCCTACAATGAGCAGTTCTTC
clone_size: -; j_call: TRBJ1-1; v_call: TRBV30; d_call: TRBD1; cdr3_aa: CAWSSGGSGTEAFF; cdr3_nt: TGTGCCTGGAGTTCAGGGGGCTCGGGGACTGAAGCTTTCTTT
clone_size: -; j_call: TRBJ2-3; v_call: TRBV10-1; d_call: -; cdr3_aa: CASSESGPRTDTQYF; cdr3_nt: TGCGCCAGCAGTGAGTCTGGGCCCCGCACAGATACGCAGTATTTT
clone_size: -; j_call: TRBJ2-1; v_call: TRBV5-1; d_call: -; cdr3_aa: CASAGQNKYNEQFF; cdr3_nt: TGCGCCAGCGCGGGACAGAATAAATACAATGAGCAGTTCTTC
clone_size: -; j_call: TRBJ1-2; v_call: TRBV4-3; d_call: -; cdr3_aa: CASSQRGGDYGYTF; cdr3_nt: TGCGCCAGCAGCCAACGGGGGGGAGACTATGGCTACACCTTC
clone_size: -; j_call: TRBJ1-6; v_call: TRBV6-6; d_call: TRBD1; cdr3_aa: CASRTPGQDNSPLHF; cdr3_nt: TGTGCCAGCAGAACACCGGGACAGGACAATTCACCCCTCCACTTT
clone_size: -; j_call: TRBJ1-4; v_call: TRBV7-9; d_call: -; cdr3_aa: CASSPPIAQATNEKLFF; cdr3_nt: TGTGCCAGCAGCCCCCCCATCGCGCAGGCAACTAATGAAAAACTGTTTTTT
clone_size: -; j_call: TRBJ2-1; v_call: TRBV6-2/TRBV6-3; d_call: -; cdr3_aa: CASSYSPGVTYNEQFF; cdr3_nt: TGTGCCAGCAGTTACTCTCCAGGGGTGACCTACAATGAGCAGTTCTTC
clone_size: -; j_call: TRBJ1-5; v_call: TRBV7-6; d_call: -; cdr3_aa: CASSGQNNQPQHF; cdr3_nt: TGTGCCAGCAGCGGACAGAACAATCAGCCCCAGCATTTT
clone_size: -; j_call: TRBJ1-1; v_call: TRBV30; d_call: -; cdr3_aa: CAWIPDRNTEAFF; cdr3_nt: TGTGCCTGGATCCCGGACAGGAACACTGAAGCTTTCTTT
clone_size: once; j_call: TRBJ2-5; v_call: TRBV7-2; d_call: TRBD2; cdr3_aa: CASTGRGGTETQYF; cdr3_nt: TGTGCCAGCACCGGGAGGGGGGGAACAGAGACCCAGTACTTC
clone_size: -; j_call: TRBJ2-5; v_call: TRBV7-9; d_call: TRBD1; cdr3_aa: CASTKTGGAETQYF; cdr3_nt: TGTGCCAGCACTAAGACAGGGGGTGCCGAGACCCAGTACTTC
clone_size: -; j_call: TRBJ2-7; v_call: TRBV10-3; d_call: TRBD1; cdr3_aa: CAISERDSHYEQYF; cdr3_nt: TGTGCCATCAGTGAAAGGGACAGCCACTACGAGCAGTACTTC
clone_size: -; j_call: TRBJ2-1; v_call: TRBV5-1; d_call: -; cdr3_aa: CASSLGGGPYNEQFF; cdr3_nt: TGCGCCAGCAGCTTGGGCGGGGGCCCCTACAATGAGCAGTTCTTC
clone_size: -; j_call: TRBJ2-5; v_call: TRBV2; d_call: TRBD2; cdr3_aa: CASSEGGGAPQETQYF; cdr3_nt: TGTGCCAGCAGTGAGGGCGGGGGGGCCCCCCAAGAGACCCAGTACTTC
clone_size: -; j_call: TRBJ2-6; v_call: TRBV5-6; d_call: TRBD1; cdr3_aa: CASRVSGTGGSGANVLTF; cdr3_nt: TGTGCCAGCAGAGTTTCCGGGACAGGGGGTTCTGGGGCCAACGTCCTGACTTTC
clone_size: -; j_call: TRBJ1-2; v_call: TRBV6-5; d_call: -; cdr3_aa: CASSYSGRGVQGYTF; cdr3_nt: TGTGCCAGCAGTTACTCCGGCAGGGGAGTTCAGGGCTACACCTTC
clone_size: few; j_call: TRBJ1-5; v_call: TRBV21-1; d_call: -; cdr3_aa: CASRKDREGDQPQHF; cdr3_nt: TGTGCCAGCAGAAAAGACAGGGAAGGGGATCAGCCCCAGCATTTT
clone_size: -; j_call: TRBJ1-2; v_call: TRBV9; d_call: -; cdr3_aa: CASSASPGNGYGYTF; cdr3_nt: TGTGCCAGCAGCGCCTCTCCGGGAAATGGCTATGGCTACACCTTC
clone_size: few; j_call: TRBJ2-3; v_call: TRBV4-1; d_call: TRBD1; cdr3_aa: CASSPTTYRDRGRDTQYF; cdr3_nt: TGCGCCAGCAGCCCAACAACGTACAGGGACAGGGGGAGAGATACGCAGTATTTT
clone_size: -; j_call: TRBJ2-3; v_call: TRBV2; d_call: -; cdr3_aa: CASSRAFVADTQYF; cdr3_nt: TGTGCCAGCAGCAGGGCTTTTGTCGCAGATACGCAGTATTTT
clone_size: -; j_call: TRBJ2-7; v_call: TRBV18; d_call: -; cdr3_aa: CASSSPVSSYEQYF; cdr3_nt: TGTGCCAGCTCGTCGCCGGTGAGCTCCTACGAGCAGTACTTC
clone_size: -; j_call: TRBJ2-3; v_call: TRBV15; d_call: -; cdr3_aa: CATSGGRSGLSTDTQYF; cdr3_nt: TGTGCCACCAGCGGGGGTCGGAGCGGACTAAGCACAGATACGCAGTATTTT
clone_size: -; j_call: TRBJ1-2; v_call: TRBV30; d_call: -; cdr3_aa: CAWSLGSALNYGYTF; cdr3_nt: TGTGCCTGGAGTCTAGGCAGCGCCCTTAACTATGGCTACACCTTC
clone_size: -; j_call: TRBJ1-6; v_call: TRBV25-1; d_call: -; cdr3_aa: CASRPQGRDSPLHF; cdr3_nt: TGTGCCAGCAGACCGCAGGGTCGCGATTCACCCCTCCACTTT
clone_size: -; j_call: TRBJ1-5; v_call: TRBV4-1; d_call: -; cdr3_aa: CASSQDRMTDLRDQPQHF; cdr3_nt: TGCGCCAGCAGCCAAGATAGGATGACAGACCTTCGTGATCAGCCCCAGCATTTT
clone_size: -; j_call: TRBJ1-2; v_call: TRBV18; d_call: TRBD1; cdr3_aa: CASSSPTGPAEGYTF; cdr3_nt: TGTGCCAGCTCATCACCGACAGGGCCCGCGGAGGGCTACACCTTC
clone_size: -; j_call: TRBJ2-1; v_call: TRBV9; d_call: TRBD1; cdr3_aa: CASSIRQGMGNEQFF; cdr3_nt: TGTGCCAGCAGCATTCGACAGGGGATGGGAAATGAGCAGTTCTTC
clone_size: -; j_call: TRBJ2-7; v_call: TRBV5-6; d_call: -; cdr3_aa: CASSLGGTPSYEQYF; cdr3_nt: TGTGCCAGCAGCTTGGGAGGGACACCTTCCTACGAGCAGTACTTC
clone_size: -; j_call: TRBJ1-2; v_call: TRBV7-2; d_call: -; cdr3_aa: CASSLGGAQNYGYTF; cdr3_nt: TGTGCCAGCAGCTTAGGGGGCGCACAGAACTATGGCTACACCTTC
clone_size: once; j_call: TRBJ1-1; v_call: TRBV7-8; d_call: -; cdr3_aa: CASSSDAGGNTEAFF; cdr3_nt: TGTGCCAGCAGCTCGGATGCGGGGGGGAACACTGAAGCTTTCTTT
clone_size: -; j_call: TRBJ2-2; v_call: TRBV9; d_call: -; cdr3_aa: CASSVDPGANTGELFF; cdr3_nt: TGTGCCAGCAGCGTAGACCCGGGGGCGAACACCGGGGAGCTGTTTTTT
clone_size: few; j_call: TRBJ1-5; v_call: TRBV6-5; d_call: -; cdr3_aa: CASSYSAGAFNQPQHF; cdr3_nt: TGTGCCAGCAGTTACTCCGCAGGGGCGTTCAATCAGCCCCAGCATTTT
clone_size: -; j_call: TRBJ2-7; v_call: TRBV6-1; d_call: TRBD1; cdr3_aa: CASSELGGPYEQYF; cdr3_nt: TGTGCCAGCAGTGAATTAGGGGGCCCCTACGAGCAGTACTTC
clone_size: -; j_call: TRBJ1-2; v_call: TRBV7-8; d_call: TRBD1; cdr3_aa: CASSRNQGDGYTF; cdr3_nt: TGTGCCAGCAGCCGAAACCAGGGGGACGGCTACACCTTC
clone_size: -; j_call: TRBJ1-5; v_call: TRBV23-1; d_call: TRBD1; cdr3_aa: CAGPGQGPHQPQHF; cdr3_nt: TGCGCCGGACCGGGACAGGGACCCCATCAGCCCCAGCATTTT
clone_size: -; j_call: TRBJ2-3; v_call: TRBV7-3; d_call: TRBD2; cdr3_aa: CASSPTGTTTDTQYF; cdr3_nt: TGTGCCAGCAGCCCTACTGGGACTACCACAGATACGCAGTATTTT
clone_size: -; j_call: TRBJ2-3; v_call: TRBV4-1; d_call: TRBD2; cdr3_aa: CASSQGLAGGGDTQYF; cdr3_nt: TGCGCCAGCAGCCAAGGTCTAGCGGGGGGGGGAGATACGCAGTATTTT
clone_size: few; j_call: TRBJ1-4; v_call: TRBV6-1; d_call: TRBD1; cdr3_aa: CASSDTVRDSLNEKLFF; cdr3_nt: TGTGCCAGCAGTGACACCGTCCGGGACAGTCTTAATGAAAAACTGTTTTTT
clone_size: -; j_call: TRBJ1-1; v_call: TRBV24-1; d_call: -; cdr3_aa: CATSDPGQHTEAFF; cdr3_nt: TGTGCCACCAGTGACCCCGGACAGCACACTGAAGCTTTCTTT
clone_size: -; j_call: TRBJ1-3; v_call: TRBV7-2; d_call: -; cdr3_aa: CASSLEGRNTIYF; cdr3_nt: TGTGCCAGCAGCTTAGAGGGGCGGAACACCATATATTTT
clone_size: -; j_call: TRBJ2-3; v_call: TRBV5-1; d_call: TRBD1; cdr3_aa: CASYPGQRTDTQYF; cdr3_nt: TGCGCCAGCTATCCGGGACAGAGGACAGATACGCAGTATTTT
clone_size: -; j_call: TRBJ2-2; v_call: TRBV12-5; d_call: -; cdr3_aa: CASGLPTAPAGSNTGELFF; cdr3_nt: TGTGCTAGTGGTTTGCCGACCGCCCCTGCGGGTTCGAACACCGGGGAGCTGTTTTTT